Below are 18 T cell receptor beta chains sequenced from a single sample in a study of STAT5B mutations in CD4+ large granular lymphocyte leukemia. The data were produced by immunoSEQ multiplex PCR, yet TCRdb's version contains in-frame clones alone and is incomplete. Of over 25,000 clones in the sample, roughly 84% were seen once. The sequenced sample was CD4+ T cells from blood buffy coats. All receptors come from a human donor in good health.

J is TRBJ2-2 and V is TRBV4-3; D remains unclear. Germline-derived CDR1 and CDR2 are LGHNA and YSLEER. V was pared by 1 base and J by 3 bases, with 6 bases between. The CDR3 is 14 residues long. The DNA for the CDR3 is TGCGCCAGCAGCCAAGTAATCTACACCGGGGAGCTGTTTTTT. This codes for CASSQVIYTGELFF.

The chain combines TRBV27 with TRBJ1-2; 10 bases line up with TRBD1. CDR1 MNHEY and CDR2 SMNVEV come from the germline V gene (reference sequence). This CDR3 has 15 amino acids. V trimming: 6 bases; J trimming: 2 bases; junction bases outside the gene matches: 6. The CDR3 DNA follows: TGTGCCAGCAGATCTCCGGGACAGGGGAACTATGGCTACACCTTC. Translated, it gives CASRSPGQGNYGYTF.

This clone appeared once. The rearrangement uses TRBV5-1 and TRBJ2-3; D might be TRBD2 (6 bases). CDR1 is SGHRS and CDR2 is YFSETQ in the germline V gene. This CDR3 region has 14 residues. The V gene lost 4 bases and the J gene lost 4 bases, with 13 bases spanning the gap. The CDR3 DNA follows: TGCGCCAGCAGCGTGGCTGGGGGGTCAGATACGCAGTATTTT. Amino acids: CASSVAGGSDTQYF.

In this sample, this clone turned up once. The chain is built from TRBV6-5 and TRBJ2-5; D might be TRBD2 (5 bases). The length of the CDR3 is 16 residues. Trimming took off 0 bases at V and 3 bases at J, with 14 bases between the two ends. CDR1 is MNHEY and CDR2 is SVGAGI in the germline V gene. The CDR3 is CASSYSTPGLKETQYF. CDR3 sequence (DNA): TGTGCCAGCAGTTACTCGACCCCGGGATTAAAAGAGACCCAGTACTTC.

The genes are TRBV5-5 and TRBJ2-5; maybe TRBD2 (5 bases). The CDR3 runs 13 residues. The germline gives CDR1 SGHKS, CDR2 YYEKEE (reference sequence). The ends were cut back, 1 base at V and 5 bases at J, with 9 bases in the middle. CDR3 coding DNA: TGTGCCAGCAGCTTGAGAGGGTTGGAGACCCAGTACTTC. Its protein product is CASSLRGLETQYF. Full variable domain (missing parts from reference TRBV5-5 and TRBJ2-5): DAGVTQSPTHLIKTRGQQVTLRCSPISGHKSVSWYQQVLGQGPQFIFQYYEKEERGRGNFPDRFSARQFPNYSSELNVNALLLGDSALYLCASSLRGLETQYFGPGTRLLVL.

The chain combines TRBV7-2 with TRBJ1-1, with 7 bases aligning to TRBD1. V gave up 5 bases and J gave up 4 bases; unmatched junction bases: 7. The CDR3 runs to 14 residues. Germline V gene data show CDR1 as SGHTA and CDR2 as FQGNSA. CDR3 residues: CASSALQGSTEAFF. The CDR3 bases are TGTGCCAGCAGCGCCCTACAGGGGTCCACTGAAGCTTTCTTT.

CDR3 sequence (DNA): TGTGCCAGCTCACCAGGTGGGGGCAACACCGGGGAGCTGTTTTTT. Protein product: CASSPGGGNTGELFF. The chain carries TRBV18 and TRBJ2-2; tentative D call: TRBD1 (6 bases). Germline V gene sequence: CDR1 KGHSH, CDR2 LQKENI. The CDR3 loop spans 15 amino acids. V was clipped by 2 bases and J by 2 bases, with 9 bases between them.

Only one count was recorded for this clone. The J gene is TRBJ1-2, the V gene TRBV21-1; no check of the table's D call, TRBD1, against the DNA was made. TRBV21-1 has pseudogene status. CDR3 size: 14 residues. In nucleotides, the CDR3 is TGTGCCAGCAGCATGGACAGGGTTGACGGCGGCTACACCTTC. Protein sequence: CASSMDRVDGGYTF.

This chain links TRBV15 with TRBJ2-1; D gene uncertain. Trimming cost V 0 bases and J 1 base, with 7 bases left between them. The V gene's germline CDR1 is LNHNV and CDR2 YYDKDF (reference sequence). There are 15 residues in the CDR3. The CDR3 sequence is CATSRDTASYNEQFF. The DNA for the CDR3 is TGTGCCACCAGCAGAGATACAGCGTCCTACAATGAGCAGTTCTTC. Supplemented by reference TRBV15 and TRBJ2-1, the full variable domain reads DAMVIQNPRYQVTQFGKPVTLSCSQTLNHNVMYWYQQKSSQAPKLLFHYYDKDFNNEADTPDNFQSRRPNTSFCFLDIRSPGLGDTAMYLCATSRDTASYNEQFFGPGTRLTVL.

The genes are TRBV29-1 and TRBJ1-1; 11 positions match TRBD1. Per the germline V gene, CDR1 is SQVTM and CDR2 is ANQGSEA. The ends lost 6 bases at V and 6 bases at J; junction bases unmatched: 12. The CDR3 is 15 amino acids. The CDR3 DNA is TGCAGCGTACCAAGGACAGGGGGCGCCCGGCCTGAAGCTTTCTTT. Its protein is CSVPRTGGARPEAFF.

CDR3 DNA: TGTGCCAGCAGCATCCGGGACGAATTAAACACAGATACGCAGTATTTT. This translates into CASSIRDELNTDTQYF. The V call is TRBV11-2, the J call TRBJ2-3; D assignment may be TRBD1 or TRBD2 (5 bases each). Germline V gives CDR1 SGHAT, CDR2 FQNNGV. V was clipped by 5 bases and J by 2 bases, with 17 bases between them. The CDR3 length is 16 residues. Based on the CDR3 plus reference TRBV11-2 and TRBJ2-3, the full variable domain is EAGVAQSPRYKIIEKRQSVAFWCNPISGHATLYWYQQILGQGPKLLIQFQNNGVVDDSQLPKDRFSAERLKGVDSTLKIQPAKLEDSAVYLCASSIRDELNTDTQYFGPGTRLTVL.

The sample holds a few counts of this clone. This chain joins TRBV19 and TRBJ2-7; TRBD1 agrees at 8 bases. J gave up 9 bases and V 4 bases, and 5 bases lay outside the gene matches. CDR1 and CDR2 (germline): LNHDA, SQIVND (reference sequence). The CDR3 extends over 12 amino acids. DNA for the CDR3: TGTGCCAGTAGTACAGGACAGGGCGTGCAGTACGTC. It specifies CASSTGQGVQYV.

The chain carries TRBV10-3 and TRBJ1-2; 7 bases are a match to TRBD1. The CDR3 covers 16 residues. CDR1 ENHRY and CDR2 SYGVKD come from the germline V gene. V shed 3 bases, J shed 1 base, and the junction held 8 bases outside the gene matches. CDR3 in DNA: TGTGCCATCAGTGAAGGGGGACAGAAACATAACTATGGCTACACCTTC. It codes for CAISEGGQKHNYGYTF.

V gene TRBV6-5 combines with J gene TRBJ1-2; 8 nucleotides match TRBD1. Germline loops: CDR1 MNHEY, CDR2 SVGAGI. Germline trimming cut 0 bases from V and 8 bases from J; bases unmatched to any gene: 8. The CDR3 runs 15 residues. The CDR3 bases are TGTGCCAGCAGTTACTCGAAGGACAGGGCTGTCGGCTACACCTTC. Protein sequence: CASSYSKDRAVGYTF.

The chain is built from TRBV4-3 and TRBJ2-7; D is possibly TRBD1 (7 bases). V was trimmed by 1 base and J by 4 bases, leaving 14 bases between them. The CDR3 has 15 residues. Per the germline V gene, CDR1 is LGHNA and CDR2 is YSLEER. This CDR3 is CASSQVHRGGYEQYF. DNA of the CDR3: TGCGCCAGCAGCCAAGTACACAGGGGAGGATACGAGCAGTACTTC.

The chain links TRBV7-2 to TRBJ1-1; D gene uncertain. CDR1 and CDR2 from the germline V gene are SGHTA and FQGNSA. The CDR3 is 15 amino acids. Trimming took 5 bases from V and 1 from J, leaving 14 bases between them. This CDR3 reads CASSLAGPPNTEAFF. CDR3 coding DNA: TGTGCCAGCAGCCTGGCCGGGCCTCCGAACACTGAAGCTTTCTTT.

This clone was seen just once. The chain has TRBV7-2 and TRBJ1-2, with TRBD1 identical over 7 bases. CDR1 is SGHTA, CDR2 FQGNSA, per germline. With V trimmed by 1 base and J by 3 bases, 5 bases remained unmatched. The CDR3 totals 15 residues. The CDR3 DNA follows: TGTGCCAGCAGCTTAGAACAGGGGTTGGACTATGGCTACACCTTC. Translating it yields CASSLEQGLDYGYTF.

V usage is TRBV11-2 and J usage is TRBJ2-3, with 9 bases matching TRBD2. Germline lookup yields CDR1 SGHAT and CDR2 FQNNGV. V lost 4 bases to trimming and J lost 2 bases; unmatched junction nucleotides: 13. The CDR3 is 18 amino acids. In DNA form, the CDR3 reads TGTGCCAGCAGCTACGAACCCCCCTCTAGCGGGAACACAGATACGCAGTATTTT. Amino acids: CASSYEPPSSGNTDTQYF.